Following are 29 T cell receptor beta chains from one sample sequenced in a study of Graves' ophthalmopathy and Graves' hyperthyroidism. From RNA, the CDR3 regions of TCR beta chains were amplified and sequenced. The workflow started with a first-round RT-PCR run with HTBI primers and then moved on to a second-round multiplex PCR. TCRdb re-called the multiplex PCR reads through MiXCR, storing one row per CDR3 protein. The sample has some 360,000 distinct CDR3 sequences, about 17% seen once. Sequencing was carried out using peripheral blood. The receptors come from an adult woman with stable Graves' hyperthyroidism.

This clonotype was counted only a few times. DNA of the CDR3: TGCAGCGTTGACTCGGGGACCTATGGCTACACCTTC. Amino acids: CSVDSGTYGYTF. The chain is built from TRBV29-1 and TRBJ1-2; D is possibly TRBD1 (5 bases). Trimming removed 3 bases from V and 4 bases from J, with 9 bases in between. CDR1 SQVTM and CDR2 ANQGSEA come from the germline V gene. The CDR3 spans 12 residues.

This clonotype was counted at least ten times. The chain carries TRBV28 and TRBJ1-5; D uncertain. This CDR3 is 15 amino acids long. Trimming removed 3 bases from V and 5 bases from J, with 14 bases in between. Germline V gene lookup returns CDR1 MDHEN and CDR2 SYDVKM. In DNA, the CDR3 is TGTGCCAGCAGTTTTCAAGGTGTAGGAGATCAGCCCCAGCATTTT. Translating it yields CASSFQGVGDQPQHF.

In this sample, this clonotype turned up many times. The chain carries TRBV7-2 and TRBJ2-7; possibly TRBD1 for D (6 bases). The CDR3 loop spans 16 amino acids. V was trimmed by 3 bases and J by 0 bases, leaving 15 bases between them. The germline CDR1 and CDR2 sequences are SGHTA and FQGNSA. CDR3 amino acids: CASSLGTTGSSYEQYF. CDR3 nucleotide sequence: TGTGCCAGCAGCTTGGGGACCACAGGGAGCTCCTACGAGCAGTACTTC.

This clonotype was counted many times. The gene calls are TRBV10-3 and TRBJ2-7, with TRBD2 as a possible D gene (6 bases). V lost 10 bases and J lost 4, with 17 bases in between. Germline V gene data show CDR1 as ENHRY and CDR2 as SYGVKD. The CDR3 is 13 amino acids. The CDR3 loop reads CANQAGLFYEQYF. CDR3 nucleotides: TGTGCCAACCAGGCGGGACTTTTTTACGAGCAGTACTTC.

This clonotype showed up many times. The chain employs TRBV28 and TRBJ1-3, with unresolved D. The CDR3 has 15 residues. Germline V CDR1 and CDR2: MDHEN, SYDVKM. Between the trimmed V and J ends, which lost 7 bases and 0 bases, there was a span of 13 bases. The CDR3 region is CASTPDRNSGNTIYF. The CDR3 DNA follows: TGTGCCAGCACCCCCGACCGAAACTCTGGAAACACCATATATTTT.

This clonotype was recorded many times. V and J are TRBV11-3 and TRBJ2-2; 7 nucleotides align to TRBD1. Germline V lookup: CDR1 SGHNT, CDR2 YENEEA. V shed 5 bases, J shed 6 bases, and the junction held 3 bases outside the gene matches. This CDR3 region has 13 residues. The CDR3: CASSLGTAGELFF. Written as DNA, the CDR3 is TGTGCCAGCAGCCTCGGGACAGCCGGGGAGCTGTTTTTT.

This clonotype showed up many times. V gene TRBV2 combines with J gene TRBJ1-1; TRBD1 might be the D (5 bases). Germline V gene sequence: CDR1 SNHLY, CDR2 FYNNEI. The CDR3 has 14 residues. Trimming shortened V by 6 bases and J by 1 base, and 12 bases separated the two germline ends. The CDR3 coding sequence is TGTGCCAGCAGCCCCAGGGCCACGAACACTGAAGCTTTCTTT. Amino acids: CASSPRATNTEAFF.

The rearrangement links TRBV28 to TRBJ2-7; D is uncertain. In germline, CDR1 is MDHEN, CDR2 SYDVKM. The CDR3 covers 12 residues. The CDR3 DNA reads as TGTGCCTGCAGCCATGGACGCAACGAGCAGTACGTC. It encodes CACSHGRNEQYV.

Many counts were recorded for this clonotype. This chain connects TRBV29-1 to TRBJ2-5; TRBD1 might be the D (5 bases). The CDR3 loop spans 13 amino acids. Germline CDR1 SQVTM, CDR2 ANQGSEA. V lost 0 bases, J lost 4 bases, and 9 bases lay in between. Written as DNA, the CDR3 is TGCAGCGTTGAAGAGCAAGGGGTAGAGACCCAGTACTTC. Translating gives CSVEEQGVETQYF.

The J gene is TRBJ1-1, the V gene TRBV2; no clear D. Trimming shortened V by 0 bases and J by 1 base, and 6 bases separated the two germline ends. There are 14 residues in the CDR3. CDR1 is SNHLY, CDR2 FYNNEI, per germline. The CDR3, as DNA: TGTGCCAGCAGTGAAGCGCGAGGGAACACTGAAGCTTTCTTT. Encoded protein: CASSEARGNTEAFF.

This clonotype was observed at least ten times. The gene calls are TRBV29-1 and TRBJ1-1; the D is unclear. Germline loops: CDR1 SQVTM, CDR2 ANQGSEA. V dropped 4 bases and J dropped 1 base, with 7 bases sitting between them. The CDR3 loop spans 12 amino acids. The CDR3 DNA sequence: TGCAGCGTTGGTAACAGGAACACTGAAGCTTTCTTT. Translated, it gives CSVGNRNTEAFF.

V gene TRBV5-6 combines with J gene TRBJ2-7; tentative D call: TRBD1 (6 bases). Trimming stripped 2 bases from V and 5 bases from J, with 11 bases between. Germline CDR1 SGHDT, CDR2 YYEEEE. The CDR3 covers 13 residues. The CDR3 loop is CASSFKGTNEQYF. CDR3 sequence (DNA): TGTGCCAGCAGCTTCAAGGGGACAAACGAGCAGTACTTC.

This clonotype was counted ten times or more. The chain joins TRBV29-1 to TRBJ2-2; 7 bases are shared with TRBD1. V was clipped by 5 bases and J by 0 bases; unmatched bases: 3. Germline-derived CDR1 and CDR2 are SQVTM and ANQGSEA. The CDR3 spans 14 residues. CDR3 loop: CSVSGQTNTGELFF. CDR3 in DNA: TGCAGCGTTTCGGGACAGACGAACACCGGGGAGCTGTTTTTT.

This chain joins TRBV28 and TRBJ2-7, with TRBD1 matching 10 bases. Germline CDR1 reads MDHEN; CDR2 reads SYDVKM. V shed 6 bases, J shed 4 bases, and the junction held 9 bases outside the gene matches. This CDR3 spans 15 amino acids. In nucleotides, the CDR3 is TGTGCCAGCAGCCTTAGGACAGGGGGAATTTACGAGCAGTACGTC. Amino acids: CASSLRTGGIYEQYV.

This clonotype occurred a few times. This chain uses TRBV12-3 or TRBV12-4 with TRBJ2-1; 9 nucleotides align to TRBD2. J lost 6 bases, V lost 4 bases, and 7 bases had no gene match. The CDR3 extends over 15 amino acids. The CDR3 reads CASSSSGIPGNEQFF. The CDR3 DNA is TGTGCCAGCAGTTCTAGCGGGATTCCAGGCAATGAGCAGTTCTTC.

This clonotype was observed a handful of times. V is TRBV20-1 and J is TRBJ2-7, with TRBD1 matching over 7 bases. The CDR3 length is 16 residues. The V gene's germline CDR1 is DFQATT and CDR2 SNEGSKA (reference sequence). Unmatched junction bases numbered 11, after V lost 0 bases and J lost 3 bases. The CDR3 DNA reads TGCAGTGCTAGAGAGATTACAGGGGTGGTAGTCTACGAGCAGTACTTC. Translated, it gives CSAREITGVVVYEQYF.

This clonotype turned up a few times. This rearrangement joins TRBV10-3 to TRBJ2-7; D may be TRBD2 (5 bases). The V gene's germline CDR1 is ENHRY and CDR2 SYGVKD. Trimming pared 0 bases from V and 1 base from J, leaving 7 bases between. This CDR3 contains 14 residues. CDR3 nucleotides: TGTGCCATCAGTGAGTCGGGGAGATCCTACGAGCAGTACTTC. It encodes CAISESGRSYEQYF.

This clonotype was found many times. The chain has TRBV7-9 and TRBJ1-5; D is unresolved. The germline V gene encodes CDR1 SEHNR and CDR2 FQNEAQ (reference sequence). Trimming cost V 0 bases and J 5 bases, with 5 bases left between them. The CDR3 has 13 residues. The CDR3 DNA follows: TGTGCCAGCAGCTTAGCTTTAGATCAGCCCCAGCATTTT. Amino acids: CASSLALDQPQHF.

The V gene is TRBV4-1, the J gene TRBJ1-2, with unresolved D. This CDR3 contains 14 residues. Trimming removed 4 bases at V and 4 bases at J, with 13 bases between. Per the germline V gene, CDR1 is MGHRA and CDR2 is YSYEKL. The CDR3 DNA reads as TGCGCCAGCAGCCCGTCCGGGGTCTTCTATGGCTACACCTTC. Amino acids: CASSPSGVFYGYTF.

This clonotype has ten or more counts. A clone one base away is much larger, so this may be a read error. Here the CDR3 omits its conserved ending phenylalanine or tryptophan, so a read error is the likely source. This chain uses TRBV2 with TRBJ2-5; a weak D match, TRBD2 (5 bases). V was shortened by 0 bases and J by 3 bases, with 11 bases between the two germline ends. Germline CDR1 and CDR2: SNHLY and FYNNEI. CDR3 length equals 15 residues. As DNA, the CDR3 is TGTGCCAGCAGTGAAGCGTGGCTAGCAGAAGAGACCCAGTACCTC. Translated, it gives CASSEAWLAEETQYL.

This clonotype was recorded many times. The chain carries TRBV19 and TRBJ1-1, with 8 bases fitting TRBD1. The germline V gene encodes CDR1 LNHDA and CDR2 SQIVND (reference sequence). V trimming: 6 bases; J trimming: 3 bases; junction bases outside the gene matches: 6. The CDR3 is made up of 14 amino acids. The chain's CDR3 is CASRETGEDTEAFF. For the CDR3, the DNA is TGTGCCAGTAGGGAGACAGGGGAGGACACTGAAGCTTTCTTT.

This clonotype has a count of ten or more. The chain employs TRBV20-1 and TRBJ1-5; D uncertain. The CDR3 runs 15 residues. Germline-derived CDR1 and CDR2 are DFQATT and SNEGSKA (reference sequence). Trimming stripped 0 bases from V and 1 base from J, with 10 bases between. CDR3 in DNA: TGCAGTGCTAGAGATCGAGGTCCCAGCAATCAGCCCCAGCATTTT. Protein: CSARDRGPSNQPQHF.

The chain recombines TRBV6-4 with TRBJ1-3; the match to TRBD1 covers 7 bases. CDR3 length: 17 residues. Germline CDR1 and CDR2: MRHNA and SNTAGT. V shed 0 bases and J 0 bases; nucleotides not matched to a gene: 5. The CDR3 sequence: CASSDSGGPSSGNTIYF. The CDR3 DNA follows: TGTGCCAGCAGTGACTCAGGGGGCCCCTCCTCTGGAAACACCATATATTTT.

Details on this clonotype: The final CDR3 position lacks the conserved phenylalanine or tryptophan, pointing to a likely read error. Because the CDR3's place on the DNA is in doubt, the DNA is left out and the CDR3 is given as listed by TCRdb. The J gene is TRBJ2-5, the V gene TRBV12-3 or TRBV12-4. Termini included, the CDR3 measures 13 amino acids. CDR3 region: CASSLRPQETGDL.

This clonotype occurred many times. V gene TRBV11-2 combines with J gene TRBJ2-7; the D is unclear. With 5 bases removed from V and 0 bases from J, the gap between germline ends came to 11 bases. The CDR3 spans 14 residues. The V gene's germline CDR1 is SGHAT and CDR2 FQNNGV. The CDR3 DNA reads as TGTGCCAGCAGCCCCCGCCTGACCTCCTACGAGCAGTACTTC. Its translation is CASSPRLTSYEQYF.

This CDR3 reads CASSERTSGRGQETQYF. In nucleotides, the CDR3 is TGTGCCAGCAGTGAACGGACTAGCGGGAGAGGGCAAGAGACCCAGTACTTC. The gene calls are TRBV6-1 and TRBJ2-5, with TRBD2 matching over 13 bases. The junction had 5 bases not matched to a gene; V was cut back by 2 bases and J by 2 bases. Germline assignment: CDR1 MNHNS and CDR2 SASEGT. The CDR3 loop spans 17 amino acids.

The sample holds many counts of this clonotype. The gene calls are TRBV4-3 and TRBJ2-5, with D hard to call. Germline V gives CDR1 LGHNA, CDR2 YSLEER. Trimming shortened V by 1 base and J by 3 bases, and 6 bases separated the two germline ends. The CDR3 has 13 amino acids. In DNA form, the CDR3 reads TGCGCCAGCAGCCAAGGCGAAGAAGAGACCCAGTACTTC. Translation gives CASSQGEEETQYF.

This clonotype came up many times. V gene TRBV7-2 combines with J gene TRBJ2-2, with 8 bases identical to TRBD2. This CDR3 contains 15 residues. With V trimmed by 3 bases and J by 3 bases, 3 bases remained unmatched. Per germline, CDR1 SGHTA and CDR2 FQGNSA. The CDR3: CASSLRTSYTGELFF. CDR3 coding DNA: TGTGCCAGCAGCTTGAGGACTAGCTACACCGGGGAGCTGTTTTTT.

Many counts were recorded for this clonotype. This chain links TRBV6-2 or TRBV6-3 with TRBJ2-1, with TRBD2 matching 9 bases. V was clipped by 2 bases and J by 8 bases; unmatched bases: 7. There are 15 residues in the CDR3. Per germline, CDR1 MNHEY and CDR2 SVGEGT. DNA for the CDR3: TGTGCCAGCAGTTACGAAGCGGGAGGTGGGTATGAGCAGTTCTTC. It yields the protein CASSYEAGGGYEQFF.